The table lists the clone carrying this T cell receptor (beta chain) with a few counts. As yet, its antigen is unknown. The same CDR3 can be traced to other DNA sequences in this sample. Unsorted PBMC DNA was run through sequencing on ten immunoSEQ deep assay plates. The assay was immunoSEQ multiplex PCR, and TCRdb's table has in-frame clones only and misses some. There are fewer than 600,000 clones in the sample; roughly four fifths occur only once, and 12% lies in the top ten. This sample is part of a study of shared clonotypes between healthy human individuals. Notes on the study in general: What limited the represented genetic and exposure-history diversity was the small number of donors.

Donors included only healthy HIV-negative adults lacking recent acute infections or vaccinations. Every contributor of samples was a Caucasian grown-up residing in Nashville, Tennessee. Looked up from germline, CDR1 is SGHNT and CDR2 is YYREEE (reference sequence). The CDR3 runs 14 residues. With 0 bases removed from V and 2 bases from J, the gap between germline ends came to 8 bases. This TCR was recovered from a woman in her thirties or forties in good health. Some clones in this sample may be carry-over from other donors' samples. The V call is TRBV5-4, the J call TRBJ2-5; no clear D. The material sequenced was PBMCs. CDR3 region: CASSLDPDQETQYF. CDR3 sequence (DNA): TGTGCCAGCAGCTTGGATCCGGATCAAGAGACCCAGTACTTC.